Sequencing of this TCR beta chain was carried out in a study of neurological immune-mediated disorders. CDR3 length equals 15 residues. The germline CDR1 and CDR2 sequences are SGHTS and YDEGEE. With 5 bases clipped from V and 4 bases from J, the junction kept 6 bases outside the gene matches. Template-switch 5'RACE cDNA synthesis added a 10-nucleotide unique molecular identifier. TCRdb re-called the 5' RACE reads with MiXCR, one entry per CDR3 protein. The sample yields about 58,000 distinct CDR3 sequences, about 2.5% seen once. A total of 2 million PBMCs stored at -80 degrees C provided the unsorted libraries. The table lists this clonotype with many counts. Antigen unknown. Overall study findings and caveats: It was the repertoires of 18 of 34 multiple sclerosis patients that phylogenetic grouping placed in one related-CDR3 cluster, which is a possible signature.

This sequence originates from a man between 45 and 60 years old with multiple sclerosis. V usage is TRBV5-8 and J usage is TRBJ2-1; TRBD1 matches at 10 bases. Specimen: PBMCs. The chain's CDR3 is CASRRTGGGYNEQFF. The CDR3 coding sequence is TGTGCCAGCAGACGGACAGGGGGAGGTTACAATGAGCAGTTCTTC. The full variable domain, completed using reference TRBV5-8 and TRBJ2-1, is EAGVTQSPTHLIKTRGQQATLRCSPISGHTSVYWYQQALGLGLQFLLWYDEGEERNRGNFPPRFSGRQFPNYSSELNVNALELEDSALYLCASRRTGGGYNEQFFGPGTRLTVL.